This note documents a single T cell receptor beta chain sequence. This entry belongs to a study of blood T cell repertoires in COVID-19. Study in general: The study drew acute and convalescent COVID-19 samples from the United States, Italy and Spain.

As originally analysed: Reference gene primer amplification gave nucleated cell count estimates. Produced via immunoSEQ multiplex PCR; TCRdb's table is partial and in-frame only. V and J calls and clone size are those listed in that table; D and trimming were worked out from the DNA. Among about 120,000 clones listed, 85% to 90% were seen once. Per the germline V gene, CDR1 is MNHNS and CDR2 is SASEGT. This CDR3 has 15 amino acids. The ends lost 3 bases at V and 4 bases at J; junction bases unmatched: 5. V and J are TRBV6-1 and TRBJ2-3; 9 bases align to TRBD2. The TCR sequence derives from a man between 65 and 85 years old with active or convalescent COVID-19. The material sequenced was peripheral blood. CDR3 loop: CASSEAGGPADTQYF. In DNA, the CDR3 is TGTGCCAGCAGTGAGGCGGGAGGGCCTGCAGATACGCAGTATTTT.